A single sample gave rise to the 32 T cell receptor beta chains below, sequenced in a study of blood T cell repertoires in COVID-19. Profiling relied on immunoSEQ multiplex PCR, and the TCRdb table lists in-frame clones only, not all of them. The sample has roughly 200,000 clones; more than 70% are singletons. Sequences were obtained from peripheral blood. The receptors originated from a man between 35 and 55 years old with active or convalescent COVID-19.

The J gene is TRBJ2-5, the V gene TRBV7-2; D perhaps matches TRBD1 (5 bases). The germline CDR1 and CDR2 sequences are SGHTA and FQGNSA. CDR3 length: 16 residues. With 1 base removed from V and 3 bases from J, the gap between germline ends came to 15 bases. CDR3 loop: CASSLVAVRAEETQYF. CDR3 nucleotides: TGTGCCAGCAGCTTAGTCGCTGTCAGGGCGGAAGAGACCCAGTACTTC.

The rearrangement uses TRBV7-6 and TRBJ2-3; TRBD1 matches at 7 bases. CDR3 length: 13 residues. From germline, CDR1 is SGHVS and CDR2 FNYEAQ. The J segment lost 4 bases and the V segment lost 4 bases, leaving 2 bases of the junction unmatched. The CDR3 is CASSYDRADTQYF. The CDR3 region has the DNA TGTGCCAGCAGCTACGACAGGGCAGATACGCAGTATTTT.

The rearrangement uses TRBV11-2 and TRBJ1-4; D unresolved. This CDR3 has 15 amino acids. V dropped 0 bases and J dropped 3 bases, with 8 bases sitting between them. Germline V gene sequence: CDR1 SGHAT, CDR2 FQNNGV. The CDR3 region is CASSLERVANEKLFF. CDR3 DNA sequence: TGTGCCAGCAGCTTAGAGAGGGTTGCTAATGAAAAACTGTTTTTT.

The chain has TRBV2 and TRBJ1-1; no clear D. This CDR3 is built from 13 residues. V was cut by 6 bases and J by 0 bases, with 8 bases left in between. The germline V gene encodes CDR1 SNHLY and CDR2 FYNNEI. The CDR3 nucleotides read TGTGCCAGCAGGAGGGATATGAACACTGAAGCTTTCTTT. Translating it yields CASRRDMNTEAFF.

The J gene is TRBJ2-7, the V gene TRBV12-5, with D perhaps matching TRBD2 (5 bases). Trimming cost V 0 bases and J 5 bases, with 8 bases left between them. CDR3 size: 13 residues. Germline CDR1 and CDR2: LGHNT and FRNRAP. CDR3 nucleotides: TGTGCTAGTGGTTTGGTAGAGGGTGACGAGCAGTACTTC. Protein sequence: CASGLVEGDEQYF.

Turning to this clone: A read error may account for a junction end that differs from germline. The chain combines TRBV7-7 with TRBJ2-5; 10 nucleotides match TRBD2. The germline V gene has CDR1 SSHAT and CDR2 FNYEAQ (reference sequence). The CDR3 extends over 16 amino acids. The CDR3 DNA follows: TGTGCTAGCAGCCCGTCGGCTAGCGGGAGAAGGGAGACCCAGTACTTC. This codes for CASSPSASGRRETQYF.

This chain links TRBV6-5 with TRBJ1-1; D is unresolved. CDR3 length equals 15 residues. Looked up from germline, CDR1 is MNHEY and CDR2 is SVGAGI. V lost 7 bases to trimming and J lost 1 base, with 16 bases between them. CDR3 in amino acids: CASKMRAPPNTEAFF. The CDR3 coding sequence is TGTGCCAGCAAAATGAGGGCTCCACCGAACACTGAAGCTTTCTTT.

The chain uses TRBV9 and TRBJ1-6, with 9 bases that match TRBD1. Unmatched junction bases numbered 4, after V lost 0 bases and J lost 9 bases. CDR3 length: 15 amino acids. Looked up from germline, CDR1 is SGDLS and CDR2 is YYNGEE. CDR3 coding DNA: TGTGCCAGCAGCGTAGGACAGGGGGGAGGTTCACCCCTCCACTTT. Translating it yields CASSVGQGGGSPLHF.

CDR3: CASNLGRVNTEAFF. The CDR3 DNA reads TGTGCCAGTAACCTGGGTCGGGTGAACACTGAAGCTTTCTTT. The V gene is TRBV19, the J gene TRBJ1-1; D remains unclear. The CDR3 is 14 residues long. With 7 bases removed from V and 0 bases from J, the gap between germline ends came to 12 bases. Germline CDR1 LNHDA, CDR2 SQIVND (reference sequence).

For the CDR3, the DNA is TGTGCCAGCAGCTTAGGGGTGAACACTGAAGCTTTCTTT. It yields the protein CASSLGVNTEAFF. The rearrangement uses TRBV5-5 and TRBJ1-1, with a possible D match to TRBD1 (5 bases). CDR1 and CDR2 (germline): SGHKS, YYEKEE (reference sequence). The CDR3 runs 13 residues. V lost 2 bases and J lost 0, with 5 bases in between.

The chain combines TRBV24-1 with TRBJ2-2; maybe TRBD1 (7 bases). CDR1 KGHDR and CDR2 SFDVKD come from the germline V gene. This CDR3 has 14 residues. Trimming removed 9 bases from V and 0 bases from J, with 10 bases in between. The CDR3 DNA sequence: TGTGCCACCCGCGGGACAGCGAACACCGGGGAGCTGTTTTTT. It codes for CATRGTANTGELFF.

The chain combines TRBV11-3 with TRBJ1-1, with D perhaps matching TRBD1 (5 bases). The V gene lost 5 bases and the J gene lost 10 bases, with 23 bases spanning the gap. From germline, CDR1 is SGHNT and CDR2 YENEEA. This CDR3 has 15 residues. CDR3 in DNA: TGTGCCAGCAGCCCGGGGGGTGGTTTTGGTGTAGGAGCTTTCTTT. Translated: CASSPGGGFGVGAFF. The whole variable domain, remainder taken from reference TRBV11-3 and TRBJ1-1, is EAGVVQSPRYKIIEKKQPVAFWCNPISGHNTLYWYLQNLGQGPELLIRYENEEAVDDSQLPKDRFSAERLKGVDSTLKIQPAELGDSAVYLCASSPGGGFGVGAFFGQGTRLTVV.

The genes are TRBV5-1 and TRBJ2-5, with 9 bases aligning to TRBD1. The CDR3 consists of 14 residues. Germline trimming cut 4 bases from V and 5 bases from J; bases unmatched to any gene: 6. CDR1 is SGHRS and CDR2 is YFSETQ in the germline V gene. The CDR3 sequence is CASSLGGQGETQYF. CDR3 coding DNA: TGCGCCAGCAGCCTTGGCGGACAGGGGGAGACCCAGTACTTC.

This clone was seen a handful of times. The chain is built from TRBV6-5 and TRBJ1-1; unclear D gene. Germline V gene sequence: CDR1 MNHEY, CDR2 SVGAGI. The CDR3 sequence is 13 residues long. V was trimmed by 0 bases and J by 11 bases, leaving 13 bases between them. The CDR3 sequence is CASSYSFYGDAFF. The CDR3, as DNA: TGTGCCAGCAGTTACTCATTCTACGGGGATGCTTTCTTT.

The chain has TRBV19 and TRBJ1-5; 8 bases map to TRBD1. The germline CDR1 and CDR2 sequences are LNHDA and SQIVND (reference sequence). V gave up 7 bases and J gave up 4 bases; unmatched junction bases: 9. There are 15 residues in the CDR3. The CDR3: CASTSGDRRNQPQHF. In DNA, the CDR3 is TGTGCCAGTACCTCCGGGGACAGGCGAAATCAGCCCCAGCATTTT. The full variable domain, rest sourced from reference TRBV19 and TRBJ1-5, is DGGITQSPKYLFRKEGQNVTLSCEQNLNHDAMYWYRQDPGQGLRLIYYSQIVNDFQKGDIAEGYSVSREKKESFPLTVTSAQKNPTAFYLCASTSGDRRNQPQHFGDGTRLSIL.

The chain links TRBV28 to TRBJ2-5; D is undetermined. The V and J ends lost 2 bases and 5 bases respectively, with 6 bases between them. Germline CDR1 MDHEN, CDR2 SYDVKM. The CDR3 has 12 amino acids. The CDR3 here is CASSLIRETQYF. The CDR3 region has the DNA TGTGCCAGCAGTTTAATCCGGGAGACCCAGTACTTC. The full variable domain, completed using reference TRBV28 and TRBJ2-5, is DVKVTQSSRYLVKRTGEKVFLECVQDMDHENMFWYRQDPGLGLRLIYFSYDVKMKEKGDIPEGYSVSREKKERFSLILESASTNQTSMYLCASSLIRETQYFGPGTRLLVL.

The rearrangement links TRBV5-1 to TRBJ1-1; TRBD1 matches at 8 bases. Germline V gives CDR1 SGHRS, CDR2 YFSETQ. The V and J ends lost 4 bases and 1 base, in that order; junction bases with no gene match: 15. This CDR3 region has 18 residues. The CDR3 region is CASSPSPGTGLTNTEAFF. The DNA of the CDR3 is TGCGCCAGCAGCCCAAGTCCCGGGACAGGTTTGACGAACACTGAAGCTTTCTTT.

The CDR3 loop reads CASSGQGGVTEAFF. The CDR3 region has the DNA TGTGCCAGCAGTGGGCAGGGCGGGGTCACTGAAGCTTTCTTT. The V gene is TRBV27, the J gene TRBJ1-1, with a weak D call TRBD1 (5 bases). This CDR3 region has 14 residues. Germline V gene sequence: CDR1 MNHEY, CDR2 SMNVEV (reference sequence). V lost 5 bases, J lost 4 bases, and 14 bases lay in between.

To note about this clone: Relative to the germline gene, one junction end is altered; a read error may explain this. V usage is TRBV7-8 and J usage is TRBJ2-7; D is unresolved. CDR3 length equals 14 residues. Germline V lookup: CDR1 SGHVS, CDR2 FQNEAQ. CDR3 sequence reads: CASTLTHGGRQQYF. The CDR3 coding sequence is TGTGCCAGCACCTTAACACACGGTGGGCGCCAGCAGTACTTC. Using reference TRBV7-8 and TRBJ2-7 for the parts outside the CDR3, the full variable domain is GAGVSQSPRYKVAKRGQDVALRCDPISGHVSLFWYQQALGQGPEFLTYFQNEAQLDKSGLPSDRFFAERPEGSVSTLKIQRTQQEDSAVYLCASTLTHGGRQQYFGPGTRLTVT.

The rearrangement joins TRBV7-3 to TRBJ1-2; TRBD1 aligns across 12 bases. The CDR3 has 15 amino acids. The germline V gene has CDR1 SGHTA and CDR2 FQGTGA. J lost 6 bases, V lost 5 bases, and 7 bases had no gene match. CDR3 in amino acids: CASSQGRDRGHGYTF. DNA for the CDR3: TGTGCCAGCAGCCAAGGGCGGGACAGGGGGCATGGCTACACCTTC. Looking up the rest from reference TRBV7-3 and TRBJ1-2 gives the full variable domain: GAGVSQTPSNKVTEKGKYVELRCDPISGHTALYWYRQSLGQGPEFLIYFQGTGAADDSGLPNDRFFAVRPEGSVSTLKIQRTERGDSAVYLCASSQGRDRGHGYTFGSGTRLTVV.

The chain links TRBV24-1 to TRBJ2-1, with D unclear. The CDR3 is 16 amino acids. From germline, CDR1 is KGHDR and CDR2 SFDVKD. Trimming shortened V by 3 bases and J by 0 bases, and 11 bases separated the two germline ends. The CDR3 region has the DNA TGTGCCACCAGTGATGGCCACGTCAGCTCCTACAATGAGCAGTTCTTC. Amino acid sequence: CATSDGHVSSYNEQFF.

The V gene is TRBV3-1 (or the pseudogene TRBV3-2), the J gene TRBJ1-4; D remains ambiguous. This CDR3 spans 16 amino acids. V lost 1 base, J lost 0 bases, and 9 bases lay in between. The V gene's germline CDR1 is LGHDT and CDR2 YNNKEL (reference sequence). The CDR3 loop reads CASSQVWAATNEKLFF. The CDR3, as DNA: TGTGCCAGCAGCCAAGTCTGGGCAGCAACTAATGAAAAACTGTTTTTT.

The genes are TRBV2 and TRBJ1-5, with D tentatively TRBD1 (5 bases). The germline CDR1 and CDR2 sequences are SNHLY and FYNNEI. Trimming took off 7 bases at V and 2 bases at J, with 12 bases between the two ends. The CDR3 runs 14 residues. The CDR3 DNA reads TGTGCCAGCATGGGAACAGGTCGCAATCAGCCCCAGCATTTT. Protein product: CASMGTGRNQPQHF.

The J gene is TRBJ2-1, the V gene TRBV6-1; TRBD1 aligns across 10 bases. Trimming removed 3 bases from V and 2 bases from J; junction bases left unmatched: 4. This CDR3 is built from 16 residues. Per the germline V gene, CDR1 is MNHNS and CDR2 is SASEGT. The DNA for the CDR3 is TGTGCCAGCAGTGAGCCGGGACAGGGGCCCTACAATGAGCAGTTCTTC. Protein product: CASSEPGQGPYNEQFF.

The chain uses TRBV5-1 and TRBJ1-1; TRBD1 aligns across 7 bases. The CDR3 loop spans 14 amino acids. Looked up from germline, CDR1 is SGHRS and CDR2 is YFSETQ. V trimming: 0 bases; J trimming: 5 bases; junction bases outside the gene matches: 4. The CDR3, as DNA: TGCGCCAGCAGCTTGGGGCAGGGGGAGACTGAAGCTTTCTTT. This encodes CASSLGQGETEAFF.

This clone was found once. The chain carries TRBV30 and TRBJ1-1; a possible D gene is TRBD1 (6 bases). V lost 2 bases and J lost 4, with 23 bases in between. Germline assignment: CDR1 GTSNPN and CDR2 SVGIG (reference sequence). The CDR3 sequence is 17 residues long. CDR3 coding DNA: TGTGCCTGGAGTCCTTCGCCAAGGGGGGGCGCGGGCACTGAAGCTTTCTTT. Its translation is CAWSPSPRGGAGTEAFF.

CDR3 sequence reads: CASSQSPATYEQYF. CDR3 sequence (DNA): TGTGCCAGCAGCCAAAGCCCTGCTACCTACGAGCAGTACTTC. The chain couples TRBV16 to TRBJ2-7, with D unclear. V lost 2 bases and J 2 bases, leaving 10 bases between the germline ends. Looked up from germline, CDR1 is KGHSY and CDR2 is FQNENV. The CDR3 is 14 amino acids.

The rearrangement links TRBV7-3 to TRBJ2-3; D gene unclear. V was shortened by 5 bases and J by 3 bases, with 15 bases between the two germline ends. CDR3 length: 15 amino acids. The germline gives CDR1 SGHTA, CDR2 FQGTGA. The CDR3 is CASSPGTTRTDTQYF. Here the CDR3 DNA reads TGTGCCAGCAGCCCCGGAACTACAAGGACAGATACGCAGTATTTT.

This clone was picked up a small number of times. The V gene is TRBV24-1, the J gene TRBJ2-2, with D possibly matching TRBD1 (5 bases). The CDR3 consists of 15 residues. Germline CDR1 reads KGHDR; CDR2 reads SFDVKD. Deletions cut 3 bases from V and 3 bases from J, with 10 bases between. The CDR3: CATSDPDSYTGELFF. In DNA form, the CDR3 reads TGTGCCACCAGTGATCCCGACAGCTACACCGGGGAGCTGTTTTTT.

Concerning this clone: Sequence at one end of the junction differs from germline and may be a read error. For the CDR3, the DNA is TGCGCCAGCAGCAAAGATCTGGCTTCTGATGAGCAGTTCTTC. This encodes CASSKDLASDEQFF. This chain links TRBV4-1 with TRBJ2-1; no clear D gene. Germline CDR1 reads MGHRA; CDR2 reads YSYEKL. This CDR3 spans 14 amino acids.

The CDR3 reads CASSMIPGQGGSLGANVLTF. For the CDR3, the DNA is TGTGCCAGTAGTATGATCCCCGGACAGGGGGGTTCTTTGGGGGCCAACGTCCTGACTTTC. This chain links TRBV19 with TRBJ2-6; 10 bases are a match to TRBD1. This CDR3 spans 20 amino acids. Germline V gene data show CDR1 as LNHDA and CDR2 as SQIVND (reference sequence). V gave up 3 bases and J gave up 4 bases; unmatched junction bases: 15.

Only a few counts were recorded for this clone. The chain has TRBV10-2 and TRBJ1-2; D might be TRBD1 (5 bases). The ends were cut back, 5 bases at V and 3 bases at J, with 10 bases in the middle. The germline CDR1 and CDR2 sequences are WSHSY and SAAADI. CDR3 length equals 13 residues. CDR3 protein: CASSRGVYYGYTF. The DNA for the CDR3 is TGCGCCAGCAGTAGGGGCGTCTACTATGGCTACACCTTC.